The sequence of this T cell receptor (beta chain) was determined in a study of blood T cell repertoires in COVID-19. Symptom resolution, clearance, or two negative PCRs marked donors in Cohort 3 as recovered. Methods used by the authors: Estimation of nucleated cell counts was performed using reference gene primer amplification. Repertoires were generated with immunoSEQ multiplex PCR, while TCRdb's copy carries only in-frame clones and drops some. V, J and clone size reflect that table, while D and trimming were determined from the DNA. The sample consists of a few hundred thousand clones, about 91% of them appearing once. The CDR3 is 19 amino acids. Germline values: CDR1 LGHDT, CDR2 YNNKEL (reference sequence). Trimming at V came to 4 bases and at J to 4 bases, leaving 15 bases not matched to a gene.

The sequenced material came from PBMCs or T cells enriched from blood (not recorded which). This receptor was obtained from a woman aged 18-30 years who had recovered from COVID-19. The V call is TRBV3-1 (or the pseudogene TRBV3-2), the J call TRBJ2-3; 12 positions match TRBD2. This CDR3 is CASSPQRDLAGGPSDTQYF. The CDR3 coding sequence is TGTGCCAGCAGCCCCCAAAGGGACCTAGCGGGGGGGCCATCAGATACGCAGTATTTT.